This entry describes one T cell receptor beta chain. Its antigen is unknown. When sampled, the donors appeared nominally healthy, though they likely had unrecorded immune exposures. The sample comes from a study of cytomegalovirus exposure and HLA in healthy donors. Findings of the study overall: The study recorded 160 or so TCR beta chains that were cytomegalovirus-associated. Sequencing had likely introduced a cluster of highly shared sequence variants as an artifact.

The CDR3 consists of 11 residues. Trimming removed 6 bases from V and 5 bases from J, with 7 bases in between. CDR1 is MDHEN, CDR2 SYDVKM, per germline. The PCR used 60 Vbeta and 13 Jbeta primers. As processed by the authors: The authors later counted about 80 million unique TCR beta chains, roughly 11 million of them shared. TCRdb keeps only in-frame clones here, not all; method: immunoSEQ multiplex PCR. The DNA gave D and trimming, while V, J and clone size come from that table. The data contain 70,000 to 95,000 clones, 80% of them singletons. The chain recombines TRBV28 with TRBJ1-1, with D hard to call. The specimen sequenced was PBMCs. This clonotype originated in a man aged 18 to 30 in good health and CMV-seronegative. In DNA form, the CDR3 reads TGTGCCAGCAGGCTAAGTACTGAAGCTTTCTTT. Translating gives CASRLSTEAFF. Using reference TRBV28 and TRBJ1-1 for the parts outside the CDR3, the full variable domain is DVKVTQSSRYLVKRTGEKVFLECVQDMDHENMFWYRQDPGLGLRLIYFSYDVKMKEKGDIPEGYSVSREKKERFSLILESASTNQTSMYLCASRLSTEAFFGQGTRLTVV.